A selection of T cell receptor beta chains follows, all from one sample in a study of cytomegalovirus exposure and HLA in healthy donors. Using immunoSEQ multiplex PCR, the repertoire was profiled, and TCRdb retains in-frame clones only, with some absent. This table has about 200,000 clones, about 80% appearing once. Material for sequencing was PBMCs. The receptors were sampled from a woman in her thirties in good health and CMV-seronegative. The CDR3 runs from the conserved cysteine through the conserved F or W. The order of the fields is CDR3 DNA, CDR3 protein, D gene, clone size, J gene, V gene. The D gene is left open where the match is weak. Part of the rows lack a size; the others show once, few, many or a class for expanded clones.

CDR3nt: TGTGCCAGCAGCCCCCCTTGGGGGGTGCCCCGAGAGACCCAGTACTTC
CDR3aa: CASSPPWGVPRETQYF
d_gene: NA
abundance: NA
j_gene: TRBJ2-5
v_gene: TRBV7-9

CDR3nt: TGTGCCAGCAGCCCCGGGACTAGCGTCTTAAGGCACGAAGAGACCCAGTACTTC
CDR3aa: CASSPGTSVLRHEETQYF
d_gene: TRBD2
abundance: NA
j_gene: TRBJ2-5
v_gene: TRBV13

CDR3nt: TGCGCCAGCAGCCTAACCTACTCCCGGGACAGGGGTAATGAGCAGTTCTTC
CDR3aa: CASSLTYSRDRGNEQFF
d_gene: TRBD1
abundance: NA
j_gene: TRBJ2-1
v_gene: TRBV4-1

CDR3nt: TGTGCCAGCAGCACAACAACGGGGGCCGGGGAGCTGTTTTTT
CDR3aa: CASSTTTGAGELFF
d_gene: NA
abundance: NA
j_gene: TRBJ2-2
v_gene: TRBV11-1

CDR3nt: TGTGCCAGCAGTTTCATAAAGACAGGGACCTACGAGCAGTACTTC
CDR3aa: CASSFIKTGTYEQYF
d_gene: TRBD1
abundance: NA
j_gene: TRBJ2-7
v_gene: TRBV6-5

CDR3nt: TGTGCCAGCAGCCCTACAGGGGGCTGGACCATATATTTT
CDR3aa: CASSPTGGWTIYF
d_gene: TRBD1
abundance: NA
j_gene: TRBJ1-3
v_gene: TRBV4-2

CDR3nt: TGTGCCAGCAGCTTAATGTCCGCGGGTTACAATGAGCAGTTCTTC
CDR3aa: CASSLMSAGYNEQFF
d_gene: NA
abundance: NA
j_gene: TRBJ2-1
v_gene: TRBV13

CDR3nt: TGTGCCAGCAGCTTCCCCTTGCAGAGCACAGATACGCAGTATTTT
CDR3aa: CASSFPLQSTDTQYF
d_gene: NA
abundance: NA
j_gene: TRBJ2-3
v_gene: TRBV11-1

CDR3nt: TGCAGCGTTGAAGAGTTAAAATTGGGAGCAAACACCATATATTTT
CDR3aa: CSVEELKLGANTIYF
d_gene: NA
abundance: NA
j_gene: TRBJ1-3
v_gene: TRBV29-1

CDR3nt: TGTGCCAGCAGCCACACAGGGAGCTCCTACAATGAGCAGTTCTTC
CDR3aa: CASSHTGSSYNEQFF
d_gene: NA
abundance: few
j_gene: TRBJ2-1
v_gene: TRBV5-5

CDR3nt: TGTGCCAGCAGCCCCAGGGGGCCATTCAATGAGCAGTTCTTC
CDR3aa: CASSPRGPFNEQFF
d_gene: TRBD1
abundance: NA
j_gene: TRBJ2-1
v_gene: TRBV11-2

CDR3nt: TGCAGCGTCGTGTCCACAGATACGCAGTATTTT
CDR3aa: CSVVSTDTQYF
d_gene: NA
abundance: NA
j_gene: TRBJ2-3
v_gene: TRBV29-1

CDR3nt: TGTGCCAGTTCCCCTCACATGGGGCCCTACGAGCAGTACTTC
CDR3aa: CASSPHMGPYEQYF
d_gene: NA
abundance: NA
j_gene: TRBJ2-7
v_gene: TRBV9

CDR3nt: TGTGCCAGTAGTCAGGACGGGGGCTATGGCTACACCTTC
CDR3aa: CASSQDGGYGYTF
d_gene: NA
abundance: NA
j_gene: TRBJ1-2
v_gene: TRBV19

CDR3nt: TGCGCCAGCAGCTTGGCTGTCCATGAGCAGTTCTTC
CDR3aa: CASSLAVHEQFF
d_gene: NA
abundance: NA
j_gene: TRBJ2-1
v_gene: TRBV5-1

CDR3nt: TGCAGCGCGGGTATACGGGAGCAGTTCTTC
CDR3aa: CSAGIREQFF
d_gene: NA
abundance: NA
j_gene: TRBJ2-1
v_gene: TRBV29-1

CDR3nt: TGTGCCAGCAGCCTACAGGGAAACTATAATTCACCCCTCCACTTT
CDR3aa: CASSLQGNYNSPLHF
d_gene: NA
abundance: NA
j_gene: TRBJ1-6
v_gene: TRBV7-6

CDR3nt: TGTGCCTGGAGAAAGGACAGGGCGTCCTATGGCTACCCCTTC
CDR3aa: CAWRKDRASYGYPF
d_gene: TRBD1
abundance: NA
j_gene: TRBJ1-2
v_gene: TRBV30

CDR3nt: TGTGCCAGCAGTACGGGAATCGGTAACTATGGCTACACCTTC
CDR3aa: CASSTGIGNYGYTF
d_gene: NA
abundance: NA
j_gene: TRBJ1-2
v_gene: TRBV7-2

CDR3nt: TGTGCCAGCAGCTTAGTTGGCGGGACGGCCTACGAGCAGTACTTC
CDR3aa: CASSLVGGTAYEQYF
d_gene: NA
abundance: NA
j_gene: TRBJ2-7
v_gene: TRBV7-2

CDR3nt: TGCGCCAGCAGCCCTAACACAGATACGCAGTATTTT
CDR3aa: CASSPNTDTQYF
d_gene: NA
abundance: NA
j_gene: TRBJ2-3
v_gene: TRBV5-1

CDR3nt: TGTGCCAGCAGCTCACCCAGGGAAACTAATGAAAAACTGTTTTTT
CDR3aa: CASSSPRETNEKLFF
d_gene: NA
abundance: NA
j_gene: TRBJ1-4
v_gene: TRBV5-8

CDR3nt: TGTGCCAGCTCACCGGTCAACAGGGGGTCGGACTATGGCTACCCCTTC
CDR3aa: CASSPVNRGSDYGYPF
d_gene: TRBD1
abundance: NA
j_gene: TRBJ1-2
v_gene: TRBV18

CDR3nt: TGTGCCAGCAGCTTAGGCGGGACCGAGGGTCCCTACGAGCAGTACTTC
CDR3aa: CASSLGGTEGPYEQYF
d_gene: NA
abundance: few
j_gene: TRBJ2-7
v_gene: TRBV7-6

CDR3nt: TGTGCCAGCAGTGAAGCGTGGGTCCGGGTCAGGGTTGTTTCTGGAAACACCATATATTTT
CDR3aa: CASSEAWVRVRVVSGNTIYF
d_gene: NA
abundance: once
j_gene: TRBJ1-3
v_gene: TRBV6-1

CDR3nt: TGTGCCGGGGGACAGGGGGCTGGAGATACGCAGTATTTT
CDR3aa: CAGGQGAGDTQYF
d_gene: TRBD1
abundance: NA
j_gene: TRBJ2-3
v_gene: TRBV10-3

CDR3nt: TGTGCCAGCAGTGAACAGGGGACCCGCTACGAGCAGTACTTC
CDR3aa: CASSEQGTRYEQYF
d_gene: NA
abundance: NA
j_gene: TRBJ2-7
v_gene: TRBV2

CDR3nt: TGTGCCTGGAGTGTAGGGGGCTCCTCCTACGAGCAGTACTTC
CDR3aa: CAWSVGGSSYEQYF
d_gene: TRBD1
abundance: few
j_gene: TRBJ2-7
v_gene: TRBV30

CDR3nt: TGTGCCAGCAGCTGGACAACAGGGTCCCACAATGAGCAGTTCTTC
CDR3aa: CASSWTTGSHNEQFF
d_gene: NA
abundance: NA
j_gene: TRBJ2-1
v_gene: TRBV7-6

CDR3nt: TGTGCCAGCAGCGCAGAATGGGGACTAGCGCCTTACAATGAGCAGTTCTTC
CDR3aa: CASSAEWGLAPYNEQFF
d_gene: TRBD2
abundance: NA
j_gene: TRBJ2-1
v_gene: TRBV9

CDR3nt: TGTGCCAGCAGGCCTCCCGGGGACAGGGTCCACGAGCAGTACTTC
CDR3aa: CASRPPGDRVHEQYF
d_gene: TRBD1
abundance: few
j_gene: TRBJ2-7
v_gene: TRBV6-6